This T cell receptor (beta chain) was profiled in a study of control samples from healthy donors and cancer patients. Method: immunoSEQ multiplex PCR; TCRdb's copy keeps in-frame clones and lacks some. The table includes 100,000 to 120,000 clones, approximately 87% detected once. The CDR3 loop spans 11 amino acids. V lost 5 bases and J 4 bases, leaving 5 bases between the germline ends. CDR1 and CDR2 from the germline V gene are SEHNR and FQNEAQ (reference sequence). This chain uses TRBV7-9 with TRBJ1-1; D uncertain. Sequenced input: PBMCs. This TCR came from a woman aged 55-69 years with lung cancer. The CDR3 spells CASSQATEAFF. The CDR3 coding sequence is TGTGCCAGCAGCCAGGCCACTGAAGCTTTCTTT.